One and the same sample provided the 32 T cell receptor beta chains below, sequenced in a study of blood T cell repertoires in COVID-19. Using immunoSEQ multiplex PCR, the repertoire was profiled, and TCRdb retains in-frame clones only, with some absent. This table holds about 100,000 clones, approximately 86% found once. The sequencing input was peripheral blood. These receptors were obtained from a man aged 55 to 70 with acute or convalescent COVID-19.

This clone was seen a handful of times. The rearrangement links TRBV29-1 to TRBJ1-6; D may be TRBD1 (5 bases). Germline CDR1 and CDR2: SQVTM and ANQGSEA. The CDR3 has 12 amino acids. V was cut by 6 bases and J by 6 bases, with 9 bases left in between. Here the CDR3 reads CSVRDPNSPLHF. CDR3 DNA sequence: TGCAGCGTGCGGGACCCTAATTCACCCCTCCACTTT.

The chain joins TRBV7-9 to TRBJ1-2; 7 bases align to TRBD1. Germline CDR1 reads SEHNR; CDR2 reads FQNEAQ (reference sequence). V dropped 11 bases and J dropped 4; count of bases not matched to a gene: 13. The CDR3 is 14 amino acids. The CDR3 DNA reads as TGTGCCGGCACCGGGACAGACGAATTCTATGGCTACACCTTC. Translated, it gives CAGTGTDEFYGYTF. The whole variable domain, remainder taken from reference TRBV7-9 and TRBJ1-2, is DTGVSQNPRHKITKRGQNVTFRCDPISEHNRLYWYRQTLGQGPEFLTYFQNEAQLEKSRLLSDRFSAERPKGSFSTLEIQRTEQGDSAMYLCAGTGTDEFYGYTFGSGTRLTVV.

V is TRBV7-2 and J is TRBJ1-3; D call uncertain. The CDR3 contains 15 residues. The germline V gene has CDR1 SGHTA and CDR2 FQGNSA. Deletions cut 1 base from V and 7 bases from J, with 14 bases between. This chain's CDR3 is CASSLGALDRNTIYF. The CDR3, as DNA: TGTGCCAGCAGCTTAGGGGCACTGGATAGGAACACCATATATTTT.

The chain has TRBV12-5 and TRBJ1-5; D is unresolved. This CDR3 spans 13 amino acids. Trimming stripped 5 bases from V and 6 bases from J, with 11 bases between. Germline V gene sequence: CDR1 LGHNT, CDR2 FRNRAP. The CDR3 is CASGPEYRQPQHF. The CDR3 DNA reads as TGTGCTAGTGGTCCCGAGTACCGTCAGCCCCAGCATTTT.

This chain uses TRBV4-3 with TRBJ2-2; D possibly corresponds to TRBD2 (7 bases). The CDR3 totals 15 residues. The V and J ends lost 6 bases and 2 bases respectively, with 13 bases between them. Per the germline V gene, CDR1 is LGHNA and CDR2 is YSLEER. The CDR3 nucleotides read TGCGCCAGCAGTCAAAGGGGGGGTAACACCGGGGAGCTGTTTTTT. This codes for CASSQRGGNTGELFF.

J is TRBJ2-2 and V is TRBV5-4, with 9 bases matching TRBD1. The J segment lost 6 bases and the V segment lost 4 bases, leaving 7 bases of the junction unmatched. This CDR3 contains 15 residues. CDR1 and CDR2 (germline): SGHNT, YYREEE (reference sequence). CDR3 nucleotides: TGTGCCAGCAGCCCCGGGACAGGGAGGTCCGGGGAGCTGTTTTTT. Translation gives CASSPGTGRSGELFF. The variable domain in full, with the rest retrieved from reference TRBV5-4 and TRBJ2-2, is ETGVTQSPTHLIKTRGQQVTLRCSSQSGHNTVSWYQQALGQGPQFIFQYYREEENGRGNFPPRFSGLQFPNYSSELNVNALELDDSALYLCASSPGTGRSGELFFGEGSRLTVL.

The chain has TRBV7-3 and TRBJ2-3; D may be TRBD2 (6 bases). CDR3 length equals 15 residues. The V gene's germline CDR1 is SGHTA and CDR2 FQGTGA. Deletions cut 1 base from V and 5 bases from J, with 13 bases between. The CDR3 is CASSLSGTSGDTQYF. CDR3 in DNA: TGTGCCAGCAGCTTAAGCGGGACTTCGGGAGATACGCAGTATTTT.

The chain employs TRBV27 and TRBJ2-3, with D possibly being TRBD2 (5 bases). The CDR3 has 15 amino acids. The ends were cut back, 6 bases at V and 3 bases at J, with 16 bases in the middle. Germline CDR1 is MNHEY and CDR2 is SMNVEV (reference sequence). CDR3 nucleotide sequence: TGTGCCAGCAGCTTCACCCCCGGGGTGACAGATACGCAGTATTTT. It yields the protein CASSFTPGVTDTQYF.

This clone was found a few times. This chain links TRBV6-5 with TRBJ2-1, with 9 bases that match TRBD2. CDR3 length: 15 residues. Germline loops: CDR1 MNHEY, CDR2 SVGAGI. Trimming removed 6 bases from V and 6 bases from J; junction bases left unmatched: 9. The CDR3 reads CASSSLAGAPNEQFF. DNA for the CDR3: TGTGCCAGCAGCTCACTAGCGGGCGCTCCCAATGAGCAGTTCTTC.

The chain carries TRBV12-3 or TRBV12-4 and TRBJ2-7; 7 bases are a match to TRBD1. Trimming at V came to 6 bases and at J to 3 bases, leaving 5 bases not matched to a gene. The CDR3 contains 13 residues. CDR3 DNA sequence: TGTGCCAGCAGACCCGGGACAGACTACGAGCAGTACTTC. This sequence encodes CASRPGTDYEQYF.

For the CDR3, the DNA is TGTGCCAGCAGCCTACGGGGGACAGTCTACTATGGCTACACCTTC. It yields the protein CASSLRGTVYYGYTF. This rearrangement joins TRBV6-5 to TRBJ1-2; 7 nucleotides agree with TRBD1. The CDR3 runs to 15 residues. Germline assignment: CDR1 MNHEY and CDR2 SVGAGI. V shed 6 bases, J shed 3 bases, and the junction held 10 bases outside the gene matches.

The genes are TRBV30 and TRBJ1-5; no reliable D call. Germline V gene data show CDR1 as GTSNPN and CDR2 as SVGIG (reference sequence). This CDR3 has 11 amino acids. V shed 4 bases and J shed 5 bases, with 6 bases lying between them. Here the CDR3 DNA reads TGTGCCTGGACTCTAGATCAGCCCCAGCATTTT. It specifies CAWTLDQPQHF.

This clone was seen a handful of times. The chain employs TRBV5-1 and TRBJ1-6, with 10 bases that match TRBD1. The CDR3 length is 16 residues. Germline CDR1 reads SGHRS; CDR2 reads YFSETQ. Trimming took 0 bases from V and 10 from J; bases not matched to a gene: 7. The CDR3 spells CASSLGGQGSGSPLHF. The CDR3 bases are TGCGCCAGCAGCTTGGGGGGACAGGGGTCCGGATCACCCCTCCACTTT.

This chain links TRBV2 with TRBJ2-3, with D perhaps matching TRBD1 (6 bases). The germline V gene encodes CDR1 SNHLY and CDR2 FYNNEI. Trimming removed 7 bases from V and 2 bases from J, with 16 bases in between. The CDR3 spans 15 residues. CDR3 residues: CASNEGVSDTDTQYF. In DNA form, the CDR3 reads TGTGCCAGCAACGAGGGGGTGTCTGACACAGATACGCAGTATTTT. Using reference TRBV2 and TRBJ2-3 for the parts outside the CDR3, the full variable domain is EPEVTQTPSHQVTQMGQEVILRCVPISNHLYFYWYRQILGQKVEFLVSFYNNEISEKSEIFDDQFSVERPDGSNFTLKIRSTKLEDSAMYFCASNEGVSDTDTQYFGPGTRLTVL.

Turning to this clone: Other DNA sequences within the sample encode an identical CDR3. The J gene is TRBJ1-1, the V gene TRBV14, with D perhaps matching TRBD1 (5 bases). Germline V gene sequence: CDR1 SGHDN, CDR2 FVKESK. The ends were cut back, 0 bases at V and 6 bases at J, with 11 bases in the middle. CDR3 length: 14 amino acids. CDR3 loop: CASSQEAGRAEAFF. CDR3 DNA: TGTGCCAGCAGCCAAGAAGCAGGCAGGGCTGAAGCTTTCTTT. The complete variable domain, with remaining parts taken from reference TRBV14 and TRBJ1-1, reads EAGVTQFPSHSVIEKGQTVTLRCDPISGHDNLYWYRRVMGKEIKFLLHFVKESKQDESGMPNNRFLAERTGGTYSTLKVQPAELEDSGVYFCASSQEAGRAEAFFGQGTRLTVV.

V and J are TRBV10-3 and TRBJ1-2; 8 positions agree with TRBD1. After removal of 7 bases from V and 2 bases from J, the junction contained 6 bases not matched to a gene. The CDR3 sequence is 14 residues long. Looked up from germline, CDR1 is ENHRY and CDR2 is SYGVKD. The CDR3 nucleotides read TGTGCCATCATTAAGGACAGGGCCAACTATGGCTACACCTTC. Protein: CAIIKDRANYGYTF.

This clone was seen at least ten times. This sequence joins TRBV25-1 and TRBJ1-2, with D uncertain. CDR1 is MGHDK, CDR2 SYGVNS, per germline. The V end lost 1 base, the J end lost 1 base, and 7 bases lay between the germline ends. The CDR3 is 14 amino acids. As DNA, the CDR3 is TGTGCCAGCAGTGAATCCGGAGATAACTATGGCTACACCTTC. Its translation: CASSESGDNYGYTF.

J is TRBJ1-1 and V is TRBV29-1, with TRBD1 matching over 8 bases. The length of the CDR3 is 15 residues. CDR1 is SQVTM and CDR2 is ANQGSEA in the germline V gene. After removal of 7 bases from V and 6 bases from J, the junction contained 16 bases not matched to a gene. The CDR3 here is CSAGRRTGRLAEAFF. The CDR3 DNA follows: TGCAGCGCTGGACGGCGGACAGGGAGATTGGCTGAAGCTTTCTTT.

The CDR3 nucleotides read TGTGCCAGCGATCTTCTAGCGGGAGGCACAGATACGCAGTATTTT. This sequence encodes CASDLLAGGTDTQYF. The chain couples TRBV2 to TRBJ2-3; 10 bases fit TRBD2. Germline CDR1 and CDR2: SNHLY and FYNNEI. The CDR3 totals 15 residues. With 8 bases clipped from V and 1 base from J, the junction kept 6 bases outside the gene matches.

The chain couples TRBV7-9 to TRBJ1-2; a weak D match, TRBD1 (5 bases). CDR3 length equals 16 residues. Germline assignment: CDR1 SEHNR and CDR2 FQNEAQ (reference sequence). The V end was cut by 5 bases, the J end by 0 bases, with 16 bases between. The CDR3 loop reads CASSKDTLSPNYGYTF. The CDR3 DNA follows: TGTGCCAGCAGCAAGGACACCCTTTCTCCTAACTATGGCTACACCTTC. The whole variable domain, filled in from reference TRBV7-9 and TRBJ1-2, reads DTGVSQNPRHKITKRGQNVTFRCDPISEHNRLYWYRQTLGQGPEFLTYFQNEAQLEKSRLLSDRFSAERPKGSFSTLEIQRTEQGDSAMYLCASSKDTLSPNYGYTFGSGTRLTVV.

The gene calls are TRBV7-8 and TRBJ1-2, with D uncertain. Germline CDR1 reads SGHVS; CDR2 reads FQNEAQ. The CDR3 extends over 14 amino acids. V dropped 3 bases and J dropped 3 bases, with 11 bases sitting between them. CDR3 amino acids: CASSLTNSYYGYTF. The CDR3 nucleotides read TGTGCCAGCAGCTTGACCAACAGCTACTATGGCTACACCTTC.

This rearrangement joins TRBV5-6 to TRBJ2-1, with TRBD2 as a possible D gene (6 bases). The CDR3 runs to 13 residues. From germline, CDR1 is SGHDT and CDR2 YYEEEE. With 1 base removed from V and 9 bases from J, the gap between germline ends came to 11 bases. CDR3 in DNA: TGTGCCAGCAGCTTGTTAGGGGAGGTTGAGCAGTTCTTC. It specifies CASSLLGEVEQFF.

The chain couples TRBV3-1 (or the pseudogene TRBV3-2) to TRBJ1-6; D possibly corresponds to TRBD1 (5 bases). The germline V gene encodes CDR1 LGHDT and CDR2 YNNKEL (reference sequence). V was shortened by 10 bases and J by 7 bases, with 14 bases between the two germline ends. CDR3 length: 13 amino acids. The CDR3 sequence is CATMREGNSPLHF. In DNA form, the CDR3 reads TGTGCCACGATGCGGGAGGGGAATTCACCCCTCCACTTT.

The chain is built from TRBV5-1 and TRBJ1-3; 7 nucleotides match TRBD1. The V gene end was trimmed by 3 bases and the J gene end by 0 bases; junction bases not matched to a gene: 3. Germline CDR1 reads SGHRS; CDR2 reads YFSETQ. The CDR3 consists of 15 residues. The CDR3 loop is CASSSGGNSGNTIYF. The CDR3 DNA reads TGCGCCAGCAGCTCAGGGGGGAACTCTGGAAACACCATATATTTT.

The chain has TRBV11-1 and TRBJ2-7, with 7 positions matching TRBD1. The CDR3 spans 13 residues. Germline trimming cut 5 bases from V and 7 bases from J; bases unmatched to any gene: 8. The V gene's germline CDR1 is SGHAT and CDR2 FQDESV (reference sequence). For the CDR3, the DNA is TGTGCCAGCAGCCCTACAGGGGTAGGAGAGCAGTACTTC. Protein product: CASSPTGVGEQYF.

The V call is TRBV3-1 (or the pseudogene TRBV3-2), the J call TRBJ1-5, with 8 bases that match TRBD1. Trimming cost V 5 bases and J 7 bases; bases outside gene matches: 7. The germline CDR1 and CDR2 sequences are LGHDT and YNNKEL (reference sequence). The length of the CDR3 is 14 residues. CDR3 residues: CASSATGVQQPQHF. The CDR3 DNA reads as TGTGCCAGCAGCGCGACAGGGGTGCAACAGCCCCAGCATTTT.

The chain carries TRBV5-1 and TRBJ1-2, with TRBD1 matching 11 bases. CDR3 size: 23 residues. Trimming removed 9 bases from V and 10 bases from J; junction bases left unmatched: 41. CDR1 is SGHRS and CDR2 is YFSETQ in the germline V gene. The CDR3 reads CANLGTGGAATIVSYNLISNYTF. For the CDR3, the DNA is TGCGCCAACCTCGGGACAGGGGGTGCTGCCACCATTGTTAGCTACAATCTCATCTCAAACTACACCTTC.

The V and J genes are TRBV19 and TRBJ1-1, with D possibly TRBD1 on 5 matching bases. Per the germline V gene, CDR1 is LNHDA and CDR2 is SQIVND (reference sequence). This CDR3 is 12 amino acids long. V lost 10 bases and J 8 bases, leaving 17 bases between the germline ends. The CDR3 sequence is CATLGVASEAFF. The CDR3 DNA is TGTGCCACCCTAGGGGTGGCAAGCGAAGCTTTCTTT.

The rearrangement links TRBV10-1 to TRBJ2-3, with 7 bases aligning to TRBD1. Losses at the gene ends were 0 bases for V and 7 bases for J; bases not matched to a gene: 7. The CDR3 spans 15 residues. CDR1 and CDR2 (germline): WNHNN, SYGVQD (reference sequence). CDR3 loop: CASSESWTGGHTQYF. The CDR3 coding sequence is TGCGCCAGCAGTGAGTCGTGGACAGGAGGACATACGCAGTATTTT.

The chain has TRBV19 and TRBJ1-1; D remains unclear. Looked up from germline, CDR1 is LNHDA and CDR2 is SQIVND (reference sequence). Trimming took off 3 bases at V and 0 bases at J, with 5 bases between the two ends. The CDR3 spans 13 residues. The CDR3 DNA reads TGTGCCAGTAGTATGCAGTTGAACACTGAAGCTTTCTTT. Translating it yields CASSMQLNTEAFF. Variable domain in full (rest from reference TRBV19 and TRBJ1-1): DGGITQSPKYLFRKEGQNVTLSCEQNLNHDAMYWYRQDPGQGLRLIYYSQIVNDFQKGDIAEGYSVSREKKESFPLTVTSAQKNPTAFYLCASSMQLNTEAFFGQGTRLTVV.

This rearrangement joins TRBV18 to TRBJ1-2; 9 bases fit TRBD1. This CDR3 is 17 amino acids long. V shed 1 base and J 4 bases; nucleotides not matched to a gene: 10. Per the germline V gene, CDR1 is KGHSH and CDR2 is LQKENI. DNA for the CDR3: TGTGCCAGCTCACCACGCGCCAACAGGGGGCAGCGCTATGGCTACACCTTC. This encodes CASSPRANRGQRYGYTF.

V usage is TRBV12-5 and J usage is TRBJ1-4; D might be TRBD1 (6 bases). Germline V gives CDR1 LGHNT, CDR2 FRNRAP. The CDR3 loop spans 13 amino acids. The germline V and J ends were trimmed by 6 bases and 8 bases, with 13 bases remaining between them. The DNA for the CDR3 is TGTGCTAGTGGGTCGACAGGATCCGAAAAACTGTTTTTT. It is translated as CASGSTGSEKLFF.